This T cell receptor beta chain came from a study of cytotoxic CD8 clonotypes in ibrutinib-treated CLL (dated by TCRdb to about 2021). About the study as a whole: The cohort was composed of some ten relapsed/refractory and fewer than 16 treatment-naive patients; IGHV unmutated status was identified in 17 patients. Responses were partial in 25 or so patients and complete in 2; after median around 66 months follow-up, approximately 15 stayed in remission and some twelve progressed. Samples at response were collected after a median of 12 months of treatment, with a range of about 6 to 36 months. Samples averaged approximately 250,000 productive templates and tens of thousands of productive rearrangements. Longitudinal samples were available for about 30% of the roughly 86 trial participants. Cryopreserved peripheral blood mononuclear cells were obtained before treatment, at response, and at either sustained remission or disease progression. Patients were still on ibrutinib when every remission and progressive disease sample was collected.

On the study overall, not on this receptor specifically: Baseline clonality was found to be higher than that of age-matched healthy donors and was strongly correlated with circulating CD8+ T-cell counts. Sampling times were not matched between sustained-remission and progressing patients, and lymph node repertoires were not studied. Public clonotypes were rare and either shrank or stayed stable during treatment, and the rise in clonality at ibrutinib response reflected expansion of private clonotypes. Clonality increased at ibrutinib response, stayed stable in sustained remission, and fell back toward baseline at progression.

On a MiSeq, deep resolution sequencing aimed for a depth between 1 in 1 million and 1 in 200,000 T cells, with each clonotype covered 10x on average. The immunoSEQ hsTCRB Kit was used to generate the TCR beta libraries. On the authors' methods: Data were analyzed with ImmunoSEQ Data Assistant and ImmunoSEQ Analyzer, with V, D and J genes assigned per IMGT definitions. Clonality, which ranges from 0 to 1, was calculated by subtracting the normalized Shannon entropy of productive rearrangement frequencies from one. Public clonotype analysis was restricted to overrepresented clonotypes comprising at least 0.05% of each patient's repertoire. Roughly 13 repertoires from age-matched healthy donors, obtained from immuneACCESS, served as clonality controls. In TCRdb, the immuneACCESS table is reduced to in-frame sequences with V and J assigned. These tables do not hold every clone; where another copy was compared, an unresolved V gene accounts for under half, and the others remain unexplained. D and trimming were read from the DNA, whereas the V and J calls and clone size are those reported in that table. Here the sample has some 23,000 clones; 69% occur a single time. The ten most abundant clones make up roughly 51% of the sample.

CDR3 length: 11 amino acids, cysteine to phenylalanine. Of all the DNA, just the CDR3 is kept, 33 bases in frame from base 1. The V and J ends are trimmed by 6 bases and 8 bases, leaving 10 bases between them. The germline V gene (reference sequence) yields DFQATT for CDR1 and SNEGSKA for CDR2. Concerning this clone itself: The antigen it recognizes is unknown. The record has no base qualities; no much larger clone is one base away.

The time point label, as the study defines it: progressive disease on ibrutinib. For TCR beta library preparation, roughly 2 micrograms of genomic DNA were extracted from the cryopreserved PBMCs. Longitudinal blood samples from CLL patients on ibrutinib monotherapy were analyzed using high-throughput TCR beta sequencing. The patients took part in an open-label, single-center phase 2 trial of ibrutinib monotherapy. This specimen was PBMCs, taken at disease progression, from a patient treated with ibrutinib. The receptor was isolated from a human donor with chronic lymphocytic leukemia. Here the chain combines TRBV20-1 and TRBJ1-4, with a weak D call of TRBD1 (6 bases match). The nucleotide sequence is given as TGCAGTGCGACGGGGACAGAAAAACTGTTTTTT. It is translated as CSATGTEKLFF.